This T cell receptor beta chain is drawn from a study of naive and memory T cell subsets. At least ten counts were recorded for this clonotype. A UMI-containing oligonucleotide was joined by 3' ligation to the TCR cDNA template. Whole blood, about 2.5 ml, came from adult healthy volunteers. Germline CDR1 and CDR2: DFQATT and SNEGSKA (reference sequence). V was trimmed by 6 bases and J by 8 bases, leaving 17 bases between them. This CDR3 comprises 13 residues. Ligated cDNA underwent four rounds of PCR with nested alpha and beta constant region primers and SP2. TCRdb passed the 5' RACE reads through MiXCR, listing each CDR3 protein once. The profile covers 56,000 or so distinct CDR3 sequences, with under 10% appearing a single time and nearly 10% taken by the ten largest.

The TCR was taken from a female donor in good health. V usage is TRBV20-1 and J usage is TRBJ2-1; D might be TRBD2 (6 bases). The CDR3 is CSALVGGRDEQFF. The CDR3 DNA follows: TGCAGTGCCCTAGTAGGAGGGCGCGATGAGCAGTTCTTC.